The 19 T cell receptor beta chains listed next were all sequenced from one sample in a study of vaccination and CD4 T cells after COVID-19. The treatment: roughly 10-day PBMC culture with coronavirus spike peptide pools or control peptides (ViraFEST assay). The Oncomine TCR Beta short-read assay generated sequence data from the DNA of cultured CD4+ T cells. TCRdb passed the PCR reads through MiXCR, listing each CDR3 protein once. The repertoire holds several thousand distinct CDR3 sequences, 51% seen once, with approximately 35% in the top ten. Antigen specificity for these receptors is unknown. Sequencing was performed on CD4+ T cells from blood, cultured in vitro. The receptors were gathered from a human donor who had recovered from COVID-19.

The rearrangement joins TRBV20-1 to TRBJ2-5; the match to TRBD1 covers 8 bases. After removal of 7 bases from V and 1 base from J, the junction contained 11 bases not matched to a gene. This CDR3 contains 15 residues. Germline CDR1 reads DFQATT; CDR2 reads SNEGSKA (reference sequence). This CDR3 is CSGTQGALSQETQYF. In DNA, the CDR3 is TGCAGTGGCACTCAGGGGGCGCTGTCCCAAGAGACCCAGTACTTC.

The gene calls are TRBV6-2 or TRBV6-3 and TRBJ1-2; TRBD1 is a possible D gene (5 bases). Germline assignment: CDR1 MNHEY and CDR2 SVGEGT. Trimming pared 8 bases from V and 7 bases from J, leaving 14 bases between. CDR3 length: 12 amino acids. CDR3 amino acids: CASYDSARGYTF. For the CDR3, the DNA is TGTGCCAGCTACGACAGTGCTCGTGGCTACACCTTC.

This rearrangement joins TRBV6-1 to TRBJ1-3; D is perhaps TRBD1 (5 bases). Germline V gene sequence: CDR1 MNHNS, CDR2 SASEGT. This CDR3 comprises 14 residues. The V and J ends lost 4 bases and 5 bases respectively, with 12 bases between them. CDR3 nucleotides: TGTGCCAGCAGTGCCCGGGACGGCAGAAACACCATATATTTT. Translation gives CASSARDGRNTIYF.

This clonotype appeared a few times. The chain carries TRBV11-3 and TRBJ2-7; no firm D call. V lost 5 bases and J 3 bases, leaving 14 bases between the germline ends. Germline values: CDR1 SGHNT, CDR2 YENEEA. There are 14 residues in the CDR3. The CDR3 DNA reads as TGTGCCAGCAGCCCCACCGCAGGTTTCTACGAGCAGTACTTC. Amino acids: CASSPTAGFYEQYF.

The gene calls are TRBV19 and TRBJ2-2; 14 bases are shared with TRBD2. This CDR3 is 16 amino acids long. From germline, CDR1 is LNHDA and CDR2 SQIVND (reference sequence). J lost 7 bases, V lost 5 bases, and 6 bases had no gene match. CDR3: CASSLPGLAGDGELFF. The DNA of the CDR3 is TGTGCCAGTAGTCTTCCGGGACTAGCGGGAGACGGGGAGCTGTTTTTT.

This sequence joins TRBV25-1 and TRBJ2-7, with 10 bases aligning to TRBD1. Germline V gene lookup returns CDR1 MGHDK and CDR2 SYGVNS. The CDR3 is 16 residues long. V lost 0 bases and J lost 3; bases outside the gene matches: 5. The CDR3 bases are TGTGCCAGCAGTGAATATAAGGGGACAGGGGTCTACGAGCAGTACTTC. Its translation is CASSEYKGTGVYEQYF.

The V gene is TRBV6-1, the J gene TRBJ2-2; TRBD2 might be the D (7 bases). The CDR3 is made up of 16 amino acids. Deletions cut 5 bases from V and 4 bases from J, with 17 bases between. Germline values: CDR1 MNHNS, CDR2 SASEGT. The CDR3 sequence: CASSSGTTKSTGELFF. As DNA, the CDR3 is TGTGCCAGCAGTAGCGGGACAACGAAGTCCACCGGGGAGCTGTTTTTT.

The sample holds a few counts of this clonotype. The V and J genes are TRBV24-1 and TRBJ2-2, with TRBD1 matching 9 bases. Trimming at V came to 3 bases and at J to 1 base, leaving 2 bases not matched to a gene. The CDR3 sequence is 16 residues long. Germline V gene sequence: CDR1 KGHDR, CDR2 SFDVKD. CDR3 coding DNA: TGTGCCACCAGTGATGAGGGACAGGGGAACACCGGGGAGCTGTTTTTT. It translates to CATSDEGQGNTGELFF.

The rearrangement uses TRBV7-2 and TRBJ1-2, with 7 bases fitting TRBD1. The J segment lost 4 bases and the V segment lost 4 bases, leaving 9 bases of the junction unmatched. The germline gives CDR1 SGHTA, CDR2 FQGNSA. The CDR3 has 15 amino acids. The CDR3 nucleotides are TGTGCCAGCAGCTCTTATTCCGGGACAGCCTATGGCTACACCTTC. Residues: CASSSYSGTAYGYTF.

The V call is TRBV7-9, the J call TRBJ1-3; D gene uncertain. Trimming took off 1 base at V and 1 base at J, with 5 bases between the two ends. Germline-derived CDR1 and CDR2 are SEHNR and FQNEAQ (reference sequence). The CDR3 sequence is 14 residues long. DNA of the CDR3: TGTGCCAGCAGCTTAGAAGGGTCTGGAAACACCATATATTTT. This encodes CASSLEGSGNTIYF.

The V and J genes are TRBV18 and TRBJ2-5; D is unresolved. From germline, CDR1 is KGHSH and CDR2 LQKENI. The CDR3 totals 15 residues. V lost 4 bases and J 0 bases, leaving 12 bases between the germline ends. DNA for the CDR3: TGTGCCAGCTCACGGTCCGGGCCAAACCAAGAGACCCAGTACTTC. Amino acid sequence: CASSRSGPNQETQYF.

The chain couples TRBV28 to TRBJ2-5; 11 positions match TRBD2. V shed 5 bases and J 4 bases; nucleotides not matched to a gene: 9. The CDR3 runs to 16 residues. Germline V gene data show CDR1 as MDHEN and CDR2 as SYDVKM. CDR3 in amino acids: CASSDTSGSVRETQYF. DNA for the CDR3: TGTGCCAGCAGTGACACTAGCGGGAGCGTTCGAGAGACCCAGTACTTC.

The chain couples TRBV19 to TRBJ1-2; a possible D gene is TRBD1 (5 bases). The length of the CDR3 is 15 residues. Germline-derived CDR1 and CDR2 are LNHDA and SQIVND (reference sequence). Trimming took 4 bases from V and 3 from J, leaving 15 bases between them. The CDR3 sequence: CASSKQADGDYGYTF. The CDR3 bases are TGTGCCAGTAGTAAACAGGCCGATGGGGACTATGGCTACACCTTC.

A few counts support this clonotype. The CDR3 region is CASSSINNLAYEQYF. CDR3 bases: TGTGCCAGCAGTTCCATCAACAATCTCGCCTACGAGCAGTACTTC. The rearrangement uses TRBV27 and TRBJ2-7, with unresolved D. There are 15 residues in the CDR3. The V end lost 4 bases, the J end lost 2 bases, and 15 bases lay between the germline ends. In germline, CDR1 is MNHEY, CDR2 SMNVEV (reference sequence).

V is TRBV7-2 and J is TRBJ1-2; 9 nucleotides align to TRBD1. CDR3 length: 15 amino acids. CDR1 is SGHTA and CDR2 is FQGNSA in the germline V gene. V gave up 1 base and J gave up 6 bases; unmatched junction bases: 6. CDR3 DNA sequence: TGTGCCAGCAGCTTAGTACTACAGGGGGCGGATGGCTACACCTTC. Amino acid sequence: CASSLVLQGADGYTF. The full variable domain, its missing parts supplied by reference TRBV7-2 and TRBJ1-2, is GAGVSQSPSNKVTEKGKDVELRCDPISGHTALYWYRQSLGQGLEFLIYFQGNSAPDKSGLPSDRFSAERTGGSVSTLTIQRTQQEDSAVYLCASSLVLQGADGYTFGSGTRLTVV.

This clonotype is termed large. The CDR3 spells CSVADGSLAKNIQYF. CDR3 nucleotides: TGCAGCGTCGCGGACGGATCACTAGCCAAAAACATTCAGTACTTC. The chain employs TRBV29-1 and TRBJ2-4; D not certain. Germline lookup yields CDR1 SQVTM and CDR2 ANQGSEA. V was cut by 6 bases and J by 0 bases, with 15 bases left in between. The CDR3 is 15 amino acids.

This clonotype qualifies as large (0.1 to 1%). The rearrangement links TRBV20-1 to TRBJ2-3, with 9 bases aligning to TRBD1. The germline V gene encodes CDR1 DFQATT and CDR2 SNEGSKA (reference sequence). Trimming took 3 bases from V and 4 from J; bases not matched to a gene: 8. The CDR3 covers 15 residues. The CDR3 DNA is TGCAGTGCTAGTCATACAGGGGGCGTTTCAGATACGCAGTATTTT. This codes for CSASHTGGVSDTQYF.

This sequence joins TRBV20-1 and TRBJ2-7; 9 bases map to TRBD1. The CDR3 is 11 residues long. V lost 5 bases to trimming and J lost 6 bases; unmatched junction nucleotides: 2. The germline CDR1 and CDR2 sequences are DFQATT and SNEGSKA (reference sequence). In nucleotides, the CDR3 is TGCAGTGCTGGACAGGGGAGCGAGCAGTACTTC. It encodes CSAGQGSEQYF.

This clonotype has more than one count but fewer than ten. The chain couples TRBV14 to TRBJ1-1, with D tentatively TRBD1 (6 bases). The germline V gene encodes CDR1 SGHDN and CDR2 FVKESK. V was shortened by 4 bases and J by 1 base, with 16 bases between the two germline ends. CDR3 length: 16 amino acids. Written as DNA, the CDR3 is TGTGCCAGCAGCCCCTTACAGGGAACCCCGAACACTGAAGCTTTCTTT. Translation: CASSPLQGTPNTEAFF.